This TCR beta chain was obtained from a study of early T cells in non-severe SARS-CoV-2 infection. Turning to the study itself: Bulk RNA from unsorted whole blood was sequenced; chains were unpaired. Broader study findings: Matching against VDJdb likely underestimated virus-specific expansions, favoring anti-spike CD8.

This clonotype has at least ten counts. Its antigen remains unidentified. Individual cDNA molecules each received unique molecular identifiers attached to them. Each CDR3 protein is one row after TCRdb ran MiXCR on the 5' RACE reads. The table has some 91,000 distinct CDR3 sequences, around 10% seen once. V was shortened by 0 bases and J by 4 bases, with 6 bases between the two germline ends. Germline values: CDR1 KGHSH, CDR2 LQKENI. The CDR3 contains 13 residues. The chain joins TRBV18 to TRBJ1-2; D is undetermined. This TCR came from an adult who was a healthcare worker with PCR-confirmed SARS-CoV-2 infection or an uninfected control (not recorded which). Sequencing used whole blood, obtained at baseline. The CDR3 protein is CASSPPTGYGYTF. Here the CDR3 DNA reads TGTGCCAGCTCACCACCAACGGGCTATGGCTACACCTTC.